The entry below describes one T cell receptor (beta chain). The data originate from a study of monozygotic twins with inflammatory bowel disease. This CDR3 spans 15 amino acids. Germline V gene lookup returns CDR1 SGHAT and CDR2 FQNNGV. TCRdb reanalyzed the 5' RACE reads, giving one entry per CDR3 protein sequence and no DNA. Here the sample table reports more than 300,000 distinct CDR3 sequences. The chain has TRBV11-2 and TRBJ2-5. This clonotype originated in a human donor with ulcerative colitis or Crohn's disease, or a healthy co-twin of an affected twin (not recorded which). Sequenced material: blood. The CDR3 here is CASSLDLTREETQYF.